A selection of T cell receptor beta chains follows, all from one sample in a study of human T cells and chemical hapten exposure. TCRdb fed the RACE reads into MiXCR, producing one record per CDR3 protein. The profile shows around 75,000 distinct CDR3 sequences, 9% to 12% of them singletons. The sample consisted of whole blood, taken in connection with sensitization to the hapten diphenylcyclopropenone (DPC). All receptors come from a woman aged 45-65 years with alopecia areata. Some clones in this sample may be carry-over from other donors' samples. The CDR3 runs from the conserved cysteine through the conserved F or W. Fields, in order: CDR3 protein, D gene, V gene, CDR3 length, J gene. A D gene is named only where the DNA matches it firmly.

CDR3: CASSAPGQFNEKLFF
D: TRBD1
V: TRBV25-1
length: 15
J: TRBJ1-4

CDR3: CASSFSGSSYEQYF
D: TRBD2
V: TRBV7-9
length: 14
J: TRBJ2-7

CDR3: CSARDVQPPPNSYNEQFF
D: -
V: TRBV20-1
length: 18
J: TRBJ2-1

CDR3: CASSQKRNTEAFF
D: -
V: TRBV3-1
length: 13
J: TRBJ1-1

CDR3: CASSPYPMVDTEAFF
D: -
V: TRBV5-1
length: 15
J: TRBJ1-1

CDR3: CSPLWIRPMNTEAFF
D: -
V: TRBV20-1
length: 15
J: TRBJ1-1

CDR3: CASSQVGTSGAYEQYF
D: TRBD2
V: TRBV4-2
length: 16
J: TRBJ2-7

CDR3: CASSAGGLLTLYSGNTIYF
D: TRBD1
V: TRBV28
length: 19
J: TRBJ1-3

CDR3: CSVAAVGGYEAFF
D: -
V: TRBV29-1
length: 13
J: TRBJ1-1

CDR3: CSASVNRLGGDPADTQYF
D: -
V: TRBV20-1
length: 18
J: TRBJ2-3

CDR3: CAWSPDRGPYGYTF
D: TRBD1
V: TRBV30
length: 14
J: TRBJ1-2

CDR3: CASSRTGAGTMNTEAFF
D: TRBD1
V: TRBV9
length: 17
J: TRBJ1-1

CDR3: CASNRPNTEAFF
D: -
V: TRBV11-2
length: 12
J: TRBJ1-1

CDR3: CAGGTENSPLHF
D: TRBD1
V: TRBV6-6
length: 12
J: TRBJ1-6

CDR3: CASSSLGLQETQYF
D: -
V: TRBV7-8
length: 14
J: TRBJ2-5

CDR3: CASSITADRSNQPQHF
D: -
V: TRBV19
length: 16
J: TRBJ1-5

CDR3: CAWSVRGGGWGNQPQHF
D: TRBD1
V: TRBV30
length: 17
J: TRBJ1-5

CDR3: CASSLSWDSLPGRANVLTF
D: TRBD1
V: TRBV7-2
length: 19
J: TRBJ2-6

CDR3: CASSLQGAQETQYF
D: TRBD1
V: TRBV7-9
length: 14
J: TRBJ2-5

CDR3: CSARSGLYSNQPQHF
D: -
V: TRBV20-1
length: 15
J: TRBJ1-5

CDR3: CASISESPSFNEQFF
D: -
V: TRBV6-6
length: 15
J: TRBJ2-1

CDR3: CASSEAAYEYQPQHF
D: -
V: TRBV2
length: 15
J: TRBJ1-5

CDR3: CSAGKLAGGYNEQFF
D: TRBD2
V: TRBV20-1
length: 15
J: TRBJ2-1

CDR3: CASSPGLVDTQYF
D: TRBD2
V: TRBV5-5
length: 13
J: TRBJ2-3

CDR3: CASSQGTMAQPQHF
D: -
V: TRBV3-1
length: 14
J: TRBJ1-5

CDR3: CASSSTTSGSLNEQFF
D: TRBD2
V: TRBV18
length: 16
J: TRBJ2-1

CDR3: CASSRGRANEKLFF
D: -
V: TRBV6-6
length: 14
J: TRBJ1-4

CDR3: CASSFWRGTNTGELFF
D: TRBD2
V: TRBV12-3/TRBV12-4
length: 16
J: TRBJ2-2

CDR3: CASSSFYGGDYGYTF
D: -
V: TRBV7-9
length: 15
J: TRBJ1-2